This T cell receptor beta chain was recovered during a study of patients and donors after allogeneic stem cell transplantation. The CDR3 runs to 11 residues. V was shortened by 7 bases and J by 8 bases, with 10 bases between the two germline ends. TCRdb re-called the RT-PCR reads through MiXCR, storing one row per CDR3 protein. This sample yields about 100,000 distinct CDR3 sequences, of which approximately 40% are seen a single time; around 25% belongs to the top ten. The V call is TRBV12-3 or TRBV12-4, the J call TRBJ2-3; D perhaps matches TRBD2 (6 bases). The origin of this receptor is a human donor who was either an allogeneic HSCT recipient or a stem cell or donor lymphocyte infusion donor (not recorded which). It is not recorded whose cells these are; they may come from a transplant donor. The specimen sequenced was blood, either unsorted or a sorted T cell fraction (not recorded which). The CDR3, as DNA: TGTGCCAGCACCTGGGGAGGTACGCAGTATTTT. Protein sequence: CASTWGGTQYF.